This T cell receptor (beta chain) appears in the sequencing data of a study of T cell responses to AZD1222 COVID-19 vaccine. The assay was immunoSEQ multiplex PCR, and TCRdb's table has in-frame clones only and misses some. The sample has under 150,000 clones, 90% seen once. About this clone: Its matching antigen is unknown.

Whole-study results and caveats: All repertoire sampling was performed exclusively after the peak T cell response.

CDR1 and CDR2 from the germline V gene are LNHDA and SQIVND (reference sequence). V gave up 3 bases and J gave up 8 bases, with 19 bases separating them. The CDR3 is made up of 15 amino acids. The receptor was derived from an adult in good health. The V and J genes are TRBV19 and TRBJ1-1; D perhaps matches TRBD1 (5 bases). The specimen comprised peripheral blood, sampled on day 0 of AZD1222 vaccination. CDR3 amino acids: CASSMAGIPGGEAFF. The CDR3 DNA sequence: TGTGCCAGTAGTATGGCCGGGATTCCGGGGGGAGAAGCTTTCTTT.